This passage covers 10 T cell receptor delta chains from one sample sequenced in a study of γδ T cells in repeated Plasmodium falciparum infection. Vgamma9/Vdelta2+ and Vdelta2-negative gammadelta T cells were flow-sorted from PBMC for bulk sequencing. With CATT, TCRdb re-called clones from the multiplex PCR reads. The sample contains around 46,000 delta-chain clones, about 2% of which appear only once. Sequencing was carried out using gamma-delta T cells from blood. These receptors all stem from a pool of human donors (malaria-infected and uninfected, not separated).

This clone has more than one count but fewer than ten. The TCRdb protein comes from a much larger clone and disagrees with this DNA's translation at residue 9, likely due to a read error; the protein given here is derived from the DNA. The V and J genes are TRDV1 and TRDJ2, with D tentatively TRDD3 (6 bases). The J gene, not given by TCRdb, was assigned here from a germline match of the nucleotide sequence. The germline CDR1 and CDR2 sequences are TSWWSYY and QGS. The CDR3 spans 17 residues. Trimming took off 5 bases at V and 4 bases at J, with 20 bases between the two ends. Here the CDR3 reads CALGPRLGGTPTAQLFF. CDR3 nucleotide sequence: TGTGCTCTTGGGCCACGCTTGGGGGGAACTCCGACAGCACAACTCTTCTTT.

Turning to this clone: TCRdb pairs this DNA with a much larger clone's protein that differs at residue 12, likely a read error; the protein shown was translated from the DNA. The CDR3 reads CACEDLLGPRGVDKLIF. The CDR3 DNA follows: TGTGCCTGTGAAGACTTGCTGGGTCCCAGAGGAGTCGATAAACTCATCTTT. The rearrangement uses TRDV2 and TRDJ1; D might be TRDD3 (5 bases). TCRdb carries no J gene annotation; the J gene was assigned here by matching the DNA with germline. V was clipped by 4 bases and J by 4 bases, with 24 bases between them. The CDR3 loop spans 17 amino acids. From germline, CDR1 is GEAIGNYY and CDR2 EKD.

To note about this clone: TCRdb's protein, taken from a much larger clone, differs from this DNA's translation at residue 14, likely owing to a read error; the protein displayed comes from the DNA. The chain carries TRDV1 and TRDJ1; 8 bases are shared with TRDD3. The J gene, missing from TCRdb, was assigned here through DNA to germline matching. Trimming cost V 1 base and J 2 bases; bases outside gene matches: 27. The germline V gene has CDR1 TSWWSYY and CDR2 QGS. The CDR3 has 23 amino acids. The CDR3 coding sequence is TGTGCTCTTGGGGAACCCCTTCCGCCCTTATACTGGGGGGTACGCTGGGGGACCGATAAACTCATCTTT. It yields the protein CALGEPLPPLYWGVRWGTDKLIF.

About this clone itself: TCRdb pairs this DNA with a much larger clone's protein that differs at residue 21, likely a read error; the protein shown was translated from the DNA. This rearrangement joins TRAV38-2/DV8 to TRDJ1; 12 bases align to TRDD3. TCRdb lists no J gene, so it was determined here by aligning the DNA to germline. The trim removed 6 bases at V and 4 bases at J, leaving 40 bases unmatched. The CDR3 totals 26 residues. Per germline, CDR1 TSESDYY and CDR2 QEAYKQQN. CDR3 nucleotide sequence: TGTGCTTATACGGGGCCGCCCTCCACTCAGCCCCGTACTGGGGGATACCATACGACGGGTCTCGATAAACTCATCTTT. It is translated as CAYTGPPSTQPRTGGYHTTGLDKLIF.

This clone showed up many times. One base separates it from a far larger clone, so it is likely a read error. Other DNA sequences of this sample code for an identical CDR3. The chain is built from TRDV1 and TRDJ1; either TRDD2 or TRDD3 may supply D (5 bases each). In the absence of a J gene in TCRdb, the DNA was matched to germline to assign it here. CDR1 and CDR2 from the germline V gene are TSWWSYY and QGS. This CDR3 contains 20 residues. The CDR3 nucleotides are TGCGCTCTTGGGGAAACCTACAGGCCGGCTTGGACATTCCGCCCCGATAAACTCATCTTT. Its translation: CALGETYRPAWTFRPDKLIF.

Remarks on this clone: TCRdb's entry gives the protein of a much larger clone, which mismatches this DNA's translation at residue 11, likely from a read error; the protein reported here is translated from the DNA. The chain links TRDV1 to TRDJ1; D ambiguous. TCRdb supplies no J gene; here it was assigned by aligning the nucleotide sequence to germline. Germline V gives CDR1 TSWWSYY, CDR2 QGS. The germline V and J ends were trimmed by 2 bases and 4 bases, with 17 bases remaining between them. CDR3 length equals 16 residues. CDR3 DNA sequence: TGTGCTCTTGGGGAAATCCGTCAGGGGTACATCGATAAACTCATCTTT. Translation: CALGEIRQGYIDKLIF.

This clone was recorded many times. A far larger clone is only one base removed, so a read error is likely. In the same sample, other DNA sequences code for this CDR3. The V call is TRDV2, the J call TRDJ1, with 12 bases that match TRDD3. Here the J gene came from matching the DNA to germline, since TCRdb omits it. The CDR3 is 21 residues long. Germline V gene lookup returns CDR1 GEAIGNYY and CDR2 EKD. The CDR3 is CACDTLLLGDTDLDNTDKLIF. The DNA of the CDR3 is TGTGCCTGTGACACTCTTTTACTGGGGGATACTGACCTCGACAACACTGATAAACTCATCTTT.

Notes on this clone: This likely traces to a read error, being one base from a far larger clone. This same CDR3 is encoded by further DNA sequences in the sample. This chain uses TRDV1 with TRDJ1, with 13 nucleotides matching TRDD3. As TCRdb names no J gene, one was assigned here on the basis of a DNA match to germline. The CDR3 contains 26 residues. V lost 6 bases and J lost 1; bases outside the gene matches: 35. Germline CDR1 and CDR2: TSWWSYY and QGS. This CDR3 is CALGAGFQVYYEFYWGIRGGTDKLIF. The CDR3 nucleotides are TGTGCTCTTGGAGCAGGGTTTCAGGTCTACTACGAATTTTACTGGGGGATACGCGGGGGCACCGATAAACTCATCTTT.

In this sample, this clone turned up many times. TCRdb shows a much larger clone's protein in place of this DNA's translation, and the two differ at residue 4, likely through a read error; the protein shown is translated from the DNA. The chain recombines TRDV2 with TRDJ1; D is unresolved. The CDR3 runs 15 residues. Germline V lookup: CDR1 GEAIGNYY, CDR2 EKD. The CDR3 region is CACNTVSSHTDKLIF. The CDR3 nucleotides are TGTGCCTGTAACACCGTGTCCTCCCACACCGATAAACTCATCTTT.

This clone has ten or more counts. TCRdb records a much larger clone's protein for this DNA, with a difference at residue 7 that likely arises from a read error; the protein given is the translation of the DNA. The chain couples TRDV1 to TRDJ1; D unresolved. Because TCRdb records no J gene, it was assigned here through a match of the DNA to germline. The germline V gene has CDR1 TSWWSYY and CDR2 QGS. The CDR3 spans 26 residues. Trimming left V 2 bases short and J 0 bases short, with 43 bases between. The CDR3 DNA sequence: TGTGCTCTTGGGGAAACCCCCTCTACTGCGTTCGTGGCCCTCCTTACTTGCCCAAAATACACCGATAAACTCATCTTT. It is translated as CALGETPSTAFVALLTCPKYTDKLIF.